The 15 T cell receptor beta chains below come from one sample, sequenced in a study of T cell responses to AZD1222 COVID-19 vaccine. Assay: immunoSEQ multiplex PCR; the TCRdb copy retains only in-frame clones and omits some. The sample comprises 100,000 or so clones, 88% of which are singletons, and about 14% rests with the top ten. This sample comprised peripheral blood, obtained on day 0 of AZD1222 vaccination. These receptors were taken from an adult in good health.

This rearrangement joins TRBV2 to TRBJ1-5, with 9 bases fitting TRBD1. V lost 5 bases and J lost 3; bases outside the gene matches: 8. The CDR3 consists of 16 residues. Germline V gene lookup returns CDR1 SNHLY and CDR2 FYNNEI. CDR3: CASSKPGQGFNQPQHF. CDR3 sequence (DNA): TGTGCCAGCAGTAAACCGGGACAGGGTTTCAATCAGCCCCAGCATTTT.

J is TRBJ2-7 and V is TRBV3-1 (or the pseudogene TRBV3-2); no clear D. The CDR3 has 12 residues. V lost 1 base and J lost 3, with 4 bases in between. The germline V gene has CDR1 LGHDT and CDR2 YNNKEL (reference sequence). The CDR3 sequence: CASSQGGYEQYF. The CDR3 nucleotides are TGTGCCAGCAGCCAAGGGGGCTACGAGCAGTACTTC.

The rearrangement links TRBV19 to TRBJ2-1, with TRBD1 identical over 10 bases. The trim removed 4 bases at V and 4 bases at J, leaving 4 bases unmatched. CDR1 and CDR2 from the germline V gene are LNHDA and SQIVND (reference sequence). The CDR3 loop spans 15 amino acids. CDR3 coding DNA: TGTGCCAGTAGTACCCGGGACAGGGGTTACAATGAGCAGTTCTTC. Amino acids: CASSTRDRGYNEQFF.

The CDR3 loop reads CASSLGNTGELFF. The CDR3 DNA is TGTGCCAGCAGCCTGGGGAACACCGGGGAGCTGTTTTTT. V usage is TRBV5-4 and J usage is TRBJ2-2; D gene uncertain. Trimming pared 4 bases from V and 1 base from J, leaving 5 bases between. The CDR3 contains 13 residues. Germline V gene data show CDR1 as SGHNT and CDR2 as YYREEE (reference sequence).

The V and J genes are TRBV5-4 and TRBJ2-3; either TRBD1 or TRBD2 may supply D (5 bases each). Germline lookup yields CDR1 SGHNT and CDR2 YYREEE (reference sequence). The CDR3 is 14 amino acids. Trimming left V 3 bases short and J 2 bases short, with 10 bases between. The CDR3 DNA reads TGTGCCAGCAGCTCCGGGGCTTCCACAGATACGCAGTATTTT. It specifies CASSSGASTDTQYF.

This chain uses TRBV10-3 with TRBJ1-5; 7 bases match TRBD1. In germline, CDR1 is ENHRY, CDR2 SYGVKD. CDR3 size: 14 residues. The J segment lost 3 bases and the V segment lost 5 bases, leaving 4 bases of the junction unmatched. This chain's CDR3 is CAISSRGANQPQHF. For the CDR3, the DNA is TGTGCCATCAGTTCCAGGGGGGCCAATCAGCCCCAGCATTTT.

The V call is TRBV28, the J call TRBJ2-3; no firm D call. The CDR3 has 14 residues. The germline gives CDR1 MDHEN, CDR2 SYDVKM. Trimming shortened V by 3 bases and J by 2 bases, and 9 bases separated the two germline ends. DNA of the CDR3: TGTGCCAGCAGTTTGGGTGGCGACACAGATACGCAGTATTTT. Translated, it gives CASSLGGDTDTQYF.

This chain uses TRBV28 with TRBJ2-7, with D hard to call. The CDR3 sequence is 15 residues long. Trimming cost V 5 bases and J 2 bases, with 16 bases left between them. Germline V gene sequence: CDR1 MDHEN, CDR2 SYDVKM. The CDR3 sequence: CASSPLSPKTYEQYF. The CDR3 DNA reads as TGTGCCAGCAGTCCCCTCAGTCCAAAGACCTACGAGCAGTACTTC.

This chain uses TRBV7-3 with TRBJ2-2; 7 bases match TRBD2. The germline V gene encodes CDR1 SGHTA and CDR2 FQGTGA. This CDR3 is built from 16 residues. The V segment lost 0 bases and the J segment 1 base; nucleotides outside the gene matches: 2. The CDR3 loop reads CASSLTAGENTGELFF. The CDR3 bases are TGTGCCAGCAGCTTAACGGCGGGGGAGAACACCGGGGAGCTGTTTTTT.

V is TRBV30 and J is TRBJ2-7; weak D call: TRBD2 (6 bases). The germline CDR1 and CDR2 sequences are GTSNPN and SVGIG (reference sequence). This CDR3 comprises 15 residues. V was clipped by 3 bases and J by 4 bases, with 19 bases between them. The CDR3 coding sequence is TGTGCCTGGAGCCTGGACGCGCGGGATCAATACGAGCAGTACTTC. As protein: CAWSLDARDQYEQYF.

V and J are TRBV6-5 and TRBJ1-5, with TRBD1 as a possible D gene (5 bases). Germline V gene data show CDR1 as MNHEY and CDR2 as SVGAGI. The CDR3 has 12 amino acids. V lost 10 bases and J 2 bases, leaving 9 bases between the germline ends. CDR3 coding DNA: TGTGCCACCCAGACAGGCAATCAGCCCCAGCATTTT. Translated: CATQTGNQPQHF.

The chain combines TRBV5-1 with TRBJ1-4, with 8 positions matching TRBD1. J lost 7 bases, V lost 0 bases, and 5 bases had no gene match. There are 15 residues in the CDR3. Germline assignment: CDR1 SGHRS and CDR2 YFSETQ. The CDR3 spells CASSLEAGGGEKLFF. CDR3 nucleotides: TGCGCCAGCAGCTTGGAGGCAGGGGGCGGTGAAAAACTGTTTTTT.

V gene TRBV5-8 combines with J gene TRBJ1-6, with D uncertain. Trimming cost V 2 bases and J 8 bases, with 5 bases left between them. CDR1 is SGHTS and CDR2 is YDEGEE in the germline V gene. The CDR3 length is 12 residues. This CDR3 reads CASSLRHSPLHF. The DNA for the CDR3 is TGTGCCAGCAGCTTACGACATTCACCCCTCCACTTT. Looking up the rest from reference TRBV5-8 and TRBJ1-6 gives the full variable domain: EAGVTQSPTHLIKTRGQQATLRCSPISGHTSVYWYQQALGLGLQFLLWYDEGEERNRGNFPPRFSGRQFPNYSSELNVNALELEDSALYLCASSLRHSPLHFGNGTRLTVT.

CDR3 in amino acids: CASSPGAGGGYEQYF. In nucleotides, the CDR3 is TGTGCCAGCTCACCAGGGGCAGGGGGCGGCTACGAGCAGTACTTC. The chain employs TRBV18 and TRBJ2-7; the match to TRBD1 covers 8 bases. Unmatched junction bases numbered 6, after V lost 2 bases and J lost 3 bases. CDR1 and CDR2 from the germline V gene are KGHSH and LQKENI. CDR3 length: 15 amino acids.

The V and J genes are TRBV6-5 and TRBJ1-3; maybe TRBD1 (5 bases). The V end was cut by 6 bases, the J end by 4 bases, with 13 bases between. The length of the CDR3 is 14 residues. Germline V gene sequence: CDR1 MNHEY, CDR2 SVGAGI. This chain's CDR3 is CASRLGGPGNTIYF. CDR3 DNA: TGTGCCAGCAGACTGGGGGGACCGGGAAACACCATATATTTT.